These 9 T cell receptor beta chains originate from one sample sequenced in a study. Tregs were sorted as CD4+CD25+CD127-/low cells. One entry per CDR3 protein, called by TCRdb with MiXCR from the 5' RACE reads. Counted here are fewer than 75,000 distinct CDR3 sequences, roughly 25% occurring once; the ten biggest clones make up 2% to 2.5%. Sequences were obtained from tumor-infiltrating Tregs sorted from the breast tumor. These receptor sequences come from a female donor with breast cancer.

In its sample, this clonotype was seen a few times. J is TRBJ2-3 and V is TRBV3-1, with D perhaps matching TRBD1 (7 bases). V gave up 5 bases and J gave up 9 bases, with 18 bases separating them. Looked up from germline, CDR1 is LGHDT and CDR2 is YNNKEL (reference sequence). The CDR3 consists of 14 residues. Written as DNA, the CDR3 is TGTGCCAGCAGCGAAAGTTCAGGGGGACTGACGCAGTATTTT. This gives the protein CASSESSGGLTQYF.

This clonotype was observed at least ten times. The gene calls are TRBV7-9 and TRBJ2-1; D gene unclear. The CDR3 sequence is 13 residues long. V dropped 1 base and J dropped 7 bases, with 8 bases sitting between them. Germline assignment: CDR1 SEHNR and CDR2 FQNEAQ (reference sequence). CDR3 protein: CASSLDSRNEQFF. The CDR3, as DNA: TGTGCCAGCAGCTTAGACAGCCGGAATGAGCAGTTCTTC.

The chain is built from TRBV14 and TRBJ1-1; possibly TRBD1 for D (5 bases). The CDR3 spans 17 residues. Germline values: CDR1 SGHDN, CDR2 FVKESK. V lost 4 bases to trimming and J lost 0 bases, with 18 bases between them. This CDR3 reads CASSPWDHRPLNTEAFF. The CDR3, as DNA: TGTGCCAGCAGCCCTTGGGACCACCGCCCACTGAACACTGAAGCTTTCTTT.

This clonotype came up many times. The genes are TRBV6-6 and TRBJ2-1; the D gene could be TRBD1 or TRBD2 (6 bases each). Per germline, CDR1 MNHNY and CDR2 SVGAGI (reference sequence). The CDR3 spans 14 residues. V was pared by 4 bases and J by 5 bases, with 12 bases between. CDR3 in amino acids: CASSLGGLDNEQFF. The CDR3 nucleotides read TGTGCCAGCAGTTTGGGGGGCTTGGACAATGAGCAGTTCTTC.

The chain recombines TRBV7-2 with TRBJ2-1; D unclear. Germline V CDR1 and CDR2: SGHTA, FQGNSA. V was trimmed by 5 bases and J by 4 bases, leaving 12 bases between them. This CDR3 spans 14 amino acids. The CDR3 loop is CASSPGPVYNEQFF. In nucleotides, the CDR3 is TGTGCCAGCAGCCCAGGACCCGTATACAATGAGCAGTTCTTC.

V and J are TRBV9 and TRBJ1-3; TRBD1 is a possible D gene (5 bases). Trimming took 2 bases from V and 0 from J, leaving 12 bases between them. Germline CDR1 and CDR2: SGDLS and YYNGEE. This CDR3 has 16 residues. The CDR3 reads CASSVALQGSGNTIYF. CDR3 DNA sequence: TGTGCCAGCAGCGTTGCCCTTCAGGGCTCTGGAAACACCATATATTTT. The entire variable domain, with the rest obtained from reference TRBV9 and TRBJ1-3, is as follows: DSGVTQTPKHLITATGQRVTLRCSPRSGDLSVYWYQQSLDQGLQFLIQYYNGEERAKGNILERFSAQQFPDLHSELNLSSLELGDSALYFCASSVALQGSGNTIYFGEGSWLTVV.

This clonotype was seen more than once but under ten times. As DNA, the CDR3 is TGTGCCAGCAGTTTAGGAGGGGGTAACTATGGCTACACCTTC. This encodes CASSLGGGNYGYTF. V is TRBV12-3 or TRBV12-4 and J is TRBJ1-2, with D possibly matching TRBD1 (6 bases). Trimming took off 1 base at V and 1 base at J, with 7 bases between the two ends. The CDR3 has 14 amino acids.

The chain carries TRBV6-1 and TRBJ2-7; no firm D call. Trimming removed 0 bases from V and 2 bases from J, with 11 bases in between. CDR1 is MNHNS and CDR2 is SASEGT in the germline V gene. The CDR3 has 15 amino acids. As DNA, the CDR3 is TGTGCCAGCAGTGAAGCCCACACGACAACCTACGAGCAGTACTTC. It yields the protein CASSEAHTTTYEQYF.

The chain combines TRBV4-2 with TRBJ1-1; TRBD1 aligns across 7 bases. The CDR3 covers 16 residues. Trimming took 3 bases from V and 3 from J; bases not matched to a gene: 10. Germline loops: CDR1 LGHNA, CDR2 YNFKEQ. CDR3 protein: CASSHPRGGADTEAFF. The CDR3 nucleotides read TGTGCCAGCAGCCACCCCAGGGGGGGCGCTGACACTGAAGCTTTCTTT.